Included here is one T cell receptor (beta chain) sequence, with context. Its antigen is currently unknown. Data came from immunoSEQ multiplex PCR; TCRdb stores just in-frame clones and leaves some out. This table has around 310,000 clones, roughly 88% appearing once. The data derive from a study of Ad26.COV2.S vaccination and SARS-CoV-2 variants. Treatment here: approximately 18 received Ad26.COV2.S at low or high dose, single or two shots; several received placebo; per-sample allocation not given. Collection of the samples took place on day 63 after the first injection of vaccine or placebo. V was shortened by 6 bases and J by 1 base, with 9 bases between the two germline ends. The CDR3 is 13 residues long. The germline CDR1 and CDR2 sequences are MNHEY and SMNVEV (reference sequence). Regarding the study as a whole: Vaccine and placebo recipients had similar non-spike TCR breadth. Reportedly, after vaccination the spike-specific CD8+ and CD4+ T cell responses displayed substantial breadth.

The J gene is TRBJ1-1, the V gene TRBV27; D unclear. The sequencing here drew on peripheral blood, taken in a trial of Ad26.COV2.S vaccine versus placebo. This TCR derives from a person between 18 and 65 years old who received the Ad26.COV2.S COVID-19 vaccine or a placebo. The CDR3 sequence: CASSHKPNTEAFF. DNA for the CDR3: TGTGCCAGCAGCCATAAACCGAACACTGAAGCTTTCTTT.